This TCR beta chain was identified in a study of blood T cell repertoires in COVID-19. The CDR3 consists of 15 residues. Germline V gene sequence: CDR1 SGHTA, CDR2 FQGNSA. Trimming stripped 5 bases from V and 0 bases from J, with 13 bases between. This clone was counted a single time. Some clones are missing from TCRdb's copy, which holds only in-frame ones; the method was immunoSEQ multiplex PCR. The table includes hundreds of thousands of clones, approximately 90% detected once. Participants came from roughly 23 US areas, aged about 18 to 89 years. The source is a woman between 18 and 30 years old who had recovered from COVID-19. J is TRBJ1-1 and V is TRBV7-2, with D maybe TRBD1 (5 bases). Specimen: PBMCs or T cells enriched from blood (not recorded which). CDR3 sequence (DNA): TGTGCCAGCAGCATGGGGGGTCCCCTGAACACTGAAGCTTTCTTT. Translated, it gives CASSMGGPLNTEAFF. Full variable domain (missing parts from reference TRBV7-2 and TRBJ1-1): GAGVSQSPSNKVTEKGKDVELRCDPISGHTALYWYRQSLGQGLEFLIYFQGNSAPDKSGLPSDRFSAERTGGSVSTLTIQRTQQEDSAVYLCASSMGGPLNTEAFFGQGTRLTVV.